This T cell receptor beta chain derives from a study of blood T cell repertoires in COVID-19. Study summary: From the United States, Italy and Spain came samples of acute and convalescent COVID-19.

From germline, CDR1 is MNHNS and CDR2 SASEGT. The CDR3 is 11 amino acids. Trimming removed 3 bases from V and 8 bases from J, with 5 bases in between. Using immunoSEQ multiplex PCR, the repertoire was profiled, and TCRdb retains in-frame clones only, with some absent. The sample consists of some 240,000 clones, around 80% of them appearing once. The TCR was taken from a human donor in a cohort sampled during active COVID-19. The sequenced sample was peripheral blood. The J gene is TRBJ2-1, the V gene TRBV6-1, with D tentatively TRBD2 (5 bases). CDR3 region: CASSEEDEQFF. For the CDR3, the DNA is TGTGCCAGCAGTGAGGAGGATGAGCAGTTCTTC.